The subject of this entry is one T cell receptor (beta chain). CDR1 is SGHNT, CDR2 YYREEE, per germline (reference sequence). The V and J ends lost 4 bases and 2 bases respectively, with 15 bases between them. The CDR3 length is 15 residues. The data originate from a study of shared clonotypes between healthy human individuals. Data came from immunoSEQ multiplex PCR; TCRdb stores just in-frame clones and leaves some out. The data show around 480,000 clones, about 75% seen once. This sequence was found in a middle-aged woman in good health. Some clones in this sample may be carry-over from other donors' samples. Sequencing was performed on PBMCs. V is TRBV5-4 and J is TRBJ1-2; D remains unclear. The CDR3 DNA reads TGTGCCAGCAGCATATCAGGAGTTTCGAACTATGGCTACACCTTC. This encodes CASSISGVSNYGYTF.